Presented here are 23 T cell receptor beta chains from one specimen sequenced in a study of T cells in Graves' hyperthyroidism and ophthalmopathy. RNA transcripts provided the source from which TCR beta CDR3 regions were amplified. The HTBI set primed first-round TCR CDR3 RT-PCR. One entry per CDR3 protein results from TCRdb running MiXCR on the multiplex PCR reads. The sample consists of more than 550,000 distinct CDR3 sequences, 15% to 20% of them appearing once. Sequencing was done on a sample of blood. The receptors originated from a man between 50 and 59 years old with Graves' hyperthyroidism.

V usage is TRBV18 and J usage is TRBJ1-5; 9 positions match TRBD1. Losses at the gene ends were 5 bases for V and 6 bases for J; bases not matched to a gene: 2. This CDR3 has 13 residues. The germline CDR1 and CDR2 sequences are KGHSH and LQKENI. The CDR3 DNA follows: TGTGCCAGCTCAGCGGACAGGGGTCAGCCCCAGCATTTT. Its protein product is CASSADRGQPQHF.

The CDR3, as DNA: TGTGCCAGCAGCCCGGGACAGGGTGGGGGTCTCGGCTATGGCTACACCTTC. Translated: CASSPGQGGGLGYGYTF. The chain carries TRBV6-1 and TRBJ1-2; TRBD1 matches at 9 bases. The CDR3 contains 17 residues. Germline V gene sequence: CDR1 MNHNS, CDR2 SASEGT. Trimming took 6 bases from V and 4 from J; bases not matched to a gene: 15.

This clonotype was recorded a few times. The chain combines TRBV28 with TRBJ2-3, with 7 positions matching TRBD2. Germline V gene sequence: CDR1 MDHEN, CDR2 SYDVKM. This CDR3 is built from 16 residues. Trimming took 3 bases from V and 1 from J; bases not matched to a gene: 7. CDR3 DNA: TGTGCCAGCAGTTTCCTCTTGGGGGGGGGCACAGATACGCAGTATTTT. Its translation is CASSFLLGGGTDTQYF.

The chain combines TRBV7-3 with TRBJ2-7; 9 bases align to TRBD2. CDR1 is SGHTA, CDR2 FQGTGA, per germline. J gave up 4 bases and V 5 bases, and 18 bases lay outside the gene matches. This CDR3 contains 18 residues. The CDR3 DNA sequence: TGTGCCAGCAGCGTAGCTGCCGACGTAGCGGGAGTGGGTTACGAGCAGTACTTC. It yields the protein CASSVAADVAGVGYEQYF. The full variable domain, with the rest looked up from reference TRBV7-3 and TRBJ2-7, is GAGVSQTPSNKVTEKGKYVELRCDPISGHTALYWYRQSLGQGPEFLIYFQGTGAADDSGLPNDRFFAVRPEGSVSTLKIQRTERGDSAVYLCASSVAADVAGVGYEQYFGPGTRLTVT.

The chain combines TRBV6-5 with TRBJ1-3; D remains ambiguous. Trimming cost V 2 bases and J 0 bases, with 11 bases left between them. Germline lookup yields CDR1 MNHEY and CDR2 SVGAGI. The CDR3 covers 16 residues. CDR3 nucleotides: TGTGCCAGCAGTTACGAGCCGGGGAGCTCTGGAAACACCATATATTTT. Residues: CASSYEPGSSGNTIYF.

This clonotype was found many times. The chain recombines TRBV6-1 with TRBJ2-7; 7 bases match TRBD1. This CDR3 spans 15 amino acids. CDR1 and CDR2 (germline): MNHNS, SASEGT. The J segment lost 3 bases and the V segment lost 2 bases, leaving 7 bases of the junction unmatched. CDR3 sequence reads: CASSERQDRYYEQYF. DNA for the CDR3: TGTGCCAGCAGTGAAAGGCAGGACAGGTACTACGAGCAGTACTTC.

There are many counts of this clonotype. This chain links TRBV20-1 with TRBJ2-1; D remains unclear. CDR1 and CDR2 from the germline V gene are DFQATT and SNEGSKA (reference sequence). Trimming cost V 5 bases and J 6 bases, with 5 bases left between them. CDR3 length: 10 residues. In nucleotides, the CDR3 is TGCAGTGCTTTTCTCAATGAGCAGTTCTTC. This sequence encodes CSAFLNEQFF.

This clonotype was detected many times. The chain carries TRBV12-3 or TRBV12-4 and TRBJ2-7, with 7 bases fitting TRBD1. The CDR3 length is 13 residues. V shed 5 bases and J 2 bases; nucleotides not matched to a gene: 3. CDR3 coding DNA: TGTGCCAGCAGTATCGGACAGGCCTACGAGCAGTACTTC. Translation: CASSIGQAYEQYF.

This clonotype was observed many times. The CDR3 DNA reads as TGTGCCAGCAGTTTTCAGGGACTCCCCGAGCAGTTCTTC. Encoded protein: CASSFQGLPEQFF. This rearrangement joins TRBV27 to TRBJ2-1; D is perhaps TRBD2 (6 bases). Between the trimmed V and J ends, which lost 3 bases and 10 bases, there was a span of 13 bases. The CDR3 extends over 13 amino acids. Germline V lookup: CDR1 MNHEY, CDR2 SMNVEV (reference sequence).

This clonotype has more than one count but fewer than ten. This chain joins TRBV12-3 or TRBV12-4 and TRBJ2-1; D remains ambiguous. The CDR3 contains 11 residues. The germline V and J ends were trimmed by 7 bases and 7 bases, with 8 bases remaining between them. CDR3 protein: CASTRWNEQFF. In DNA, the CDR3 is TGTGCCAGCACTAGGTGGAATGAGCAGTTCTTC.

The rearrangement joins TRBV29-1 to TRBJ1-1; possible D gene TRBD1, 5 bases. The CDR3 loop spans 13 amino acids. CDR1 is SQVTM, CDR2 ANQGSEA, per germline. V was cut by 2 bases and J by 8 bases, with 15 bases left in between. CDR3 in amino acids: CSVERTQGREAFF. The CDR3 bases are TGCAGCGTTGAACGAACCCAGGGCAGGGAAGCTTTCTTT.

The chain is built from TRBV4-2 and TRBJ2-7, with TRBD2 as a possible D gene (6 bases). The germline CDR1 and CDR2 sequences are LGHNA and YNFKEQ. This CDR3 is built from 16 residues. The germline V and J ends were trimmed by 1 base and 2 bases, with 15 bases remaining between them. In DNA, the CDR3 is TGTGCCAGCAGCCAAGGATCCGTGACTAGTACCTACGAGCAGTACTTC. Protein sequence: CASSQGSVTSTYEQYF.

This clonotype was detected many times. J is TRBJ2-7 and V is TRBV28; 9 nucleotides line up with TRBD1. V shed 4 bases and J 5 bases; nucleotides not matched to a gene: 9. Germline V gives CDR1 MDHEN, CDR2 SYDVKM. There are 15 residues in the CDR3. The CDR3 loop is CASSSNGQGRHEQYF. DNA for the CDR3: TGTGCCAGCAGTTCAAACGGACAGGGGAGGCACGAGCAGTACTTC.

This clonotype was seen ten or more times. The CDR3: CASSLPTSGYNEQFF. As DNA, the CDR3 is TGTGCCAGCAGCTTACCGACTAGCGGATACAATGAGCAGTTCTTC. This chain joins TRBV7-9 and TRBJ2-1, with 9 bases lining up with TRBD2. The V gene's germline CDR1 is SEHNR and CDR2 FQNEAQ (reference sequence). V was pared by 2 bases and J by 4 bases, with 3 bases of the junction left unmatched. The CDR3 runs 15 residues.

V is TRBV28 and J is TRBJ2-7; 9 bases agree with TRBD2. The CDR3 is 15 residues long. CDR1 is MDHEN, CDR2 SYDVKM, per germline. The junction had 12 bases not matched to a gene; V was cut back by 6 bases and J by 6 bases. CDR3 amino acids: CASSQRGGRAPEQYF. DNA for the CDR3: TGTGCCAGCAGCCAACGGGGCGGGAGGGCCCCCGAGCAGTACTTC.

This clonotype was seen at least ten times. The chain links TRBV28 to TRBJ1-1; D remains unclear. Germline V CDR1 and CDR2: MDHEN, SYDVKM. CDR3 size: 15 residues. Trimming cost V 3 bases and J 3 bases, with 14 bases left between them. This chain's CDR3 is CASSFPKVADTEAFF. CDR3 in DNA: TGTGCCAGCAGTTTCCCTAAGGTGGCGGACACTGAAGCTTTCTTT.

The chain couples TRBV29-1 to TRBJ2-2; no clear D gene. This CDR3 is 11 amino acids long. Deletions cut 4 bases from V and 2 bases from J, with 2 bases between. Per the germline V gene, CDR1 is SQVTM and CDR2 is ANQGSEA. The CDR3: CSVGNTGELFF. Here the CDR3 DNA reads TGCAGCGTTGGAAACACCGGGGAGCTGTTTTTT.

This clonotype was observed many times. V is TRBV2 and J is TRBJ1-1, with D possibly matching TRBD1 (5 bases). Germline V gives CDR1 SNHLY, CDR2 FYNNEI. The V and J ends lost 4 bases and 2 bases respectively, with 11 bases between them. This CDR3 has 14 amino acids. For the CDR3, the DNA is TGTGCCAGCAGTGTTTCGGGGCCCAACACTGAAGCTTTCTTT. It yields the protein CASSVSGPNTEAFF.

The CDR3 region is CASSQDFDLYNEQFF. The CDR3 DNA is TGTGCCAGCAGCCAAGATTTCGATCTCTACAATGAGCAGTTCTTC. This sequence joins TRBV3-1 and TRBJ2-1; no definite D call. CDR1 and CDR2 (germline): LGHDT, YNNKEL (reference sequence). V dropped 0 bases and J dropped 3 bases, with 9 bases sitting between them. CDR3 length: 15 amino acids.

This clonotype was counted only a few times. This rearrangement joins TRBV19 to TRBJ2-6; weak D call: TRBD1 (6 bases). The V gene lost 5 bases and the J gene lost 0 bases, with 17 bases spanning the gap. There are 18 residues in the CDR3. The V gene's germline CDR1 is LNHDA and CDR2 SQIVND (reference sequence). The DNA of the CDR3 is TGTGCCAGTAGTGAGGGGAACAGGGCCTACTCTGGGGCCAACGTCCTGACTTTC. It encodes CASSEGNRAYSGANVLTF.

This clonotype was seen repeatedly, ten times or more. The V gene is TRBV12-3 or TRBV12-4, the J gene TRBJ2-1; TRBD1 matches at 8 bases. With 6 bases clipped from V and 8 bases from J, the junction kept 9 bases outside the gene matches. The CDR3 totals 14 residues. The CDR3 DNA reads as TGTGCCAGCAGATTCGACAGGGGAATCGATGAGCAGTTCTTC. The encoded protein is CASRFDRGIDEQFF.

This clonotype was seen at least ten times. This chain uses TRBV19 with TRBJ1-2; 9 nucleotides agree with TRBD1. The CDR3 loop spans 13 amino acids. V lost 6 bases to trimming and J lost 6 bases; unmatched junction nucleotides: 5. In germline, CDR1 is LNHDA, CDR2 SQIVND (reference sequence). CDR3 in DNA: TGTGCCAGTAGACAAACAGGGGGCAATGGCTACACCTTC. This translates into CASRQTGGNGYTF. Full variable domain (missing parts from reference TRBV19 and TRBJ1-2): DGGITQSPKYLFRKEGQNVTLSCEQNLNHDAMYWYRQDPGQGLRLIYYSQIVNDFQKGDIAEGYSVSREKKESFPLTVTSAQKNPTAFYLCASRQTGGNGYTFGSGTRLTVV.

CDR3: CASSPYIAGPSYEQYF. The CDR3 DNA follows: TGTGCCAGTAGTCCATATATAGCGGGACCCTCCTACGAGCAGTACTTC. The chain employs TRBV19 and TRBJ2-7, with 8 bases lining up with TRBD2. J was trimmed by 0 bases and V by 5 bases; bases with no gene match: 9. The length of the CDR3 is 16 residues. Germline lookup yields CDR1 LNHDA and CDR2 SQIVND (reference sequence).